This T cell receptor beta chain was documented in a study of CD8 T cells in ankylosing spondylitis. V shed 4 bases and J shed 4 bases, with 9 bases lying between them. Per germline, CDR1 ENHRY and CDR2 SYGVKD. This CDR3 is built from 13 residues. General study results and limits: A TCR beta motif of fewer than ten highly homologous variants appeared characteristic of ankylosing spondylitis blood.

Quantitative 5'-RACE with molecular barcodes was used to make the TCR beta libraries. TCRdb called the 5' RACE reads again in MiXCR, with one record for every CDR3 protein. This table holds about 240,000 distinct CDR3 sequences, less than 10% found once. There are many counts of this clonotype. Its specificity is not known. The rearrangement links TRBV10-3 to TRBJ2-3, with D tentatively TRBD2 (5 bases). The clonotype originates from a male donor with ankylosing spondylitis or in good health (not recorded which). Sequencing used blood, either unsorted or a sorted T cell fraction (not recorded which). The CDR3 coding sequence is TGTGCCATCAGTGTCCGGGGTGCAGATACGCAGTATTTT. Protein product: CAISVRGADTQYF.